This T cell receptor beta chain was profiled in a study of CD8 T cells in Susac syndrome. With random hexamers, reverse transcription was performed on about 0.5 to 1 ug of RNA. From the immunoSEQ multiplex PCR reads, TCRdb called clonotypes with MiXCR, one entry per CDR3 protein. The sample lists roughly 300,000 distinct CDR3 sequences; around 83% were seen once. The CDR3 covers 15 residues. Unmatched junction bases numbered 11, after V lost 3 bases and J lost 11 bases. Germline V CDR1 and CDR2: SGHAT, FQNNGV. CD8+ and CD4+ T cells taken from blood had their TCR beta sequenced. What was sequenced was CD8+ T cells from PBMCs. The genes are TRBV11-2 and TRBJ2-3; 10 nucleotides line up with TRBD2. The source of this sequence is a human donor with multiple sclerosis. The CDR3 here is CASSFRTSGMGGQYF. In DNA, the CDR3 is TGTGCCAGCAGCTTCCGAACTAGCGGGATGGGGGGGCAGTATTTT.